Listed below are T cell receptor beta chains from one sample, sequenced in a study of cytomegalovirus exposure and HLA in healthy donors. Profiled with immunoSEQ multiplex PCR; TCRdb holds only in-frame clones, not every one. The table lists approximately 110,000 clones, 15% of them singletons. Sequenced input: PBMCs. The receptor set was obtained from a woman younger than 30 in good health and CMV-seronegative. The CDR3 runs from the conserved cysteine through the conserved F or W. A D gene is named only where the DNA matches it firmly. Clone size is not always given. Where it is, it says once, few, many or a class for expanded clones.

size: few; V: TRBV5-6; J: TRBJ2-7; D: TRBD2; CDR3: CASSSGLAEEQYF; DNA: TGTGCCAGCAGCTCCGGACTAGCGGAGGAGCAGTACTTC
size: NA; V: TRBV7-9; J: TRBJ2-1; D: TRBD2; CDR3: CASSLGAGGANEQFF; DNA: TGTGCCAGCAGCTTAGGAGCGGGAGGGGCCAATGAGCAGTTCTTC
size: NA; V: TRBV27; J: TRBJ2-4; D: TRBD2; CDR3: CASSSMGAGGLVGAKNIQYF; DNA: TGTGCCAGCAGTTCAATGGGTGCGGGGGGGCTCGTCGGAGCCAAAAACATTCAGTACTTC
size: NA; V: TRBV5-1; J: TRBJ1-2; D: TRBD1; CDR3: CASSSGTGEIGYTF; DNA: TGCGCCAGCAGCTCCGGGACAGGGGAGATCGGCTACACCTTC
size: few; V: TRBV27; J: TRBJ2-5; D: TRBD2; CDR3: CASSTGLAGGPSQETQYF; DNA: TGTGCCAGCAGTACAGGACTAGCGGGAGGGCCGTCCCAAGAGACCCAGTACTTC
size: few; V: TRBV6-5; J: TRBJ2-7; D: NA; CDR3: CASSPPGLGYEQYF; DNA: TGTGCCAGCAGCCCTCCGGGACTTGGCTACGAGCAGTACTTC
size: NA; V: TRBV4-1; J: TRBJ2-7; D: NA; CDR3: CASSQDQIREQYF; DNA: TGCGCCAGCAGCCAAGACCAGATCCGCGAGCAGTACTTC
size: NA; V: TRBV6-5; J: TRBJ2-7; D: TRBD2; CDR3: CASRASGGRDEQYF; DNA: TGTGCCAGCAGGGCTAGCGGGGGGCGCGACGAGCAGTACTTC
size: NA; V: TRBV2; J: TRBJ1-2; D: NA; CDR3: CASSERGLGLRGYTF; DNA: TGTGCCAGCAGTGAAAGGGGCCTCGGGCTTAGGGGCTACACCTTC
size: few; V: TRBV5-5; J: TRBJ2-3; D: TRBD2; CDR3: CASSLGLAGDSDTQYF; DNA: TGTGCCAGCAGCTTGGGACTAGCGGGGGATTCAGATACGCAGTATTTT
size: NA; V: TRBV7-3; J: TRBJ2-3; D: NA; CDR3: CASSLTAQGPSTDTQYF; DNA: TGTGCCAGCAGCTTAACGGCGCAGGGGCCCTCCACAGATACGCAGTATTTT
size: few; V: TRBV7-2; J: TRBJ1-6; D: NA; CDR3: CASSGTLFDTLHF; DNA: TGTGCCAGCAGCGGGACACTGTTTGATACCCTCCACTTT
size: few; V: TRBV5-1; J: TRBJ1-1; D: NA; CDR3: CASSLGTQNTEAFF; DNA: TGCGCCAGCAGCTTGGGTACACAGAACACTGAAGCTTTCTTT
size: few; V: TRBV7-7; J: TRBJ2-5; D: NA; CDR3: CASSKGTGVGETQYF; DNA: TGTGCTAGCAGCAAAGGAACGGGAGTAGGAGAGACCCAGTACTTC
size: NA; V: TRBV21-1; J: TRBJ2-7; D: NA; CDR3: CASSKARGSEQYF; DNA: TGTGCCAGCAGCAAAGCCAGGGGGAGTGAGCAGTACTTC
size: once; V: TRBV6-5; J: TRBJ2-5; D: TRBD1; CDR3: CASSRTGGGETQYF; DNA: TGTGCCAGCAGTCGAACAGGGGGCGGAGAGACCCAGTACTTC
size: few; V: TRBV7-6; J: TRBJ2-7; D: TRBD1; CDR3: CASSHPGTGVDEQYF; DNA: TGTGCCAGCAGCCACCCCGGGACAGGGGTTGACGAGCAGTACTTC
size: few; V: TRBV18; J: TRBJ2-1; D: TRBD1; CDR3: CASSPGTGTGNEQFF; DNA: TGTGCCAGCTCACCCGGGACAGGGACGGGGAATGAGCAGTTCTTC
size: NA; V: TRBV6-5; J: TRBJ1-1; D: NA; CDR3: CASSYSGHEAFF; DNA: TGTGCCAGCAGTTACTCGGGGCATGAAGCTTTCTTT
size: few; V: TRBV18; J: TRBJ2-1; D: NA; CDR3: CASSPRGSYNEQFF; DNA: TGTGCCAGCTCACCAAGGGGGTCCTACAATGAGCAGTTCTTC
size: few; V: TRBV5-1; J: TRBJ1-1; D: NA; CDR3: CASSLASLAGNTEAFF; DNA: TGCGCCAGCAGCTTGGCTTCGTTGGCGGGGAACACTGAAGCTTTCTTT
size: NA; V: TRBV12-1; J: TRBJ1-5; D: NA; CDR3: CASSFDRLLNQPQHF; DNA: TGTGCCAGCAGCTTTGACAGGCTTCTCAATCAGCCCCAGCATTTT
size: NA; V: TRBV19; J: TRBJ2-3; D: TRBD2; CDR3: CASSMAGALNTQYF; DNA: TGTGCCAGTAGTATGGCGGGAGCGCTGAATACGCAGTATTTT
size: few; V: TRBV5-1; J: TRBJ2-2; D: TRBD1; CDR3: CASSLVGTGVRTGELFF; DNA: TGCGCCAGCAGCTTGGTGGGGACAGGAGTCCGGACCGGGGAGCTGTTTTTT
size: NA; V: TRBV7-2; J: TRBJ2-2; D: NA; CDR3: CASRGPSGELFF; DNA: TGTGCCAGCCGAGGGCCCTCCGGGGAGCTGTTTTTT
size: NA; V: TRBV7-6; J: TRBJ2-2; D: NA; CDR3: CASRTAQMAGELFF; DNA: TGTGCCAGCAGAACGGCACAGATGGCCGGGGAGCTGTTTTTT
size: few; V: TRBV19; J: TRBJ1-5; D: NA; CDR3: CASSMTGIGNQPQHF; DNA: TGTGCCAGTAGTATGACGGGGATAGGCAATCAGCCCCAGCATTTT
size: few; V: TRBV27; J: TRBJ1-5; D: TRBD1; CDR3: CATRSGQLTNQPQHF; DNA: TGTGCCACCCGCTCGGGACAGCTCACTAATCAGCCCCAGCATTTT
size: NA; V: TRBV6-5; J: TRBJ2-7; D: TRBD1; CDR3: CASNRGTGTYEQYF; DNA: TGTGCCAGCAACCGCGGGACAGGGACCTACGAGCAGTACTTC
size: few; V: TRBV6-5; J: TRBJ2-7; D: NA; CDR3: CASTRTATYEQYF; DNA: TGTGCCAGCACCCGTACCGCTACCTACGAGCAGTACTTC
size: few; V: TRBV28; J: TRBJ1-1; D: NA; CDR3: CASSLLGQGRKGEAFF; DNA: TGTGCCAGCAGTTTATTGGGGCAGGGGCGGAAAGGGGAAGCTTTCTTT
size: NA; V: TRBV1; J: TRBJ2-4; D: NA; CDR3: CTSSQDGGNIQYF; DNA: TGCACCAGCAGCCAAGACGGAGGGAACATTCAGTACTTC
size: few; V: TRBV27; J: TRBJ1-1; D: TRBD1; CDR3: CASSPRDRVEAFF; DNA: TGTGCCAGCAGTCCCAGGGACAGGGTGGAAGCTTTCTTT
size: NA; V: TRBV7-9; J: TRBJ2-7; D: NA; CDR3: CASSPGTYYEQYF; DNA: TGTGCCAGCAGCCCTGGTACTTACTACGAGCAGTACTTC
size: NA; V: TRBV27; J: TRBJ2-1; D: NA; CDR3: CASSPIQYNEQFF; DNA: TGTGCCAGCAGTCCCATACAGTACAATGAGCAGTTCTTC
size: few; V: TRBV13; J: TRBJ2-3; D: TRBD2; CDR3: CASSFRLAGGLTTDTQYF; DNA: TGTGCCAGCAGCTTTCGCCTAGCGGGAGGCCTCACTACCGATACGCAGTATTTT
size: many; V: TRBV2; J: TRBJ2-1; D: TRBD2; CDR3: CASSSVTGTAGGNNEQFF; DNA: TGTGCCAGCAGCTCAGTAACAGGGACAGCGGGAGGGAACAATGAGCAGTTCTTC
size: few; V: TRBV30; J: TRBJ2-7; D: NA; CDR3: CAWSSPREQYF; DNA: TGTGCCTGGAGTTCCCCCCGGGAGCAGTACTTC
size: NA; V: TRBV11-3; J: TRBJ2-1; D: NA; CDR3: CASSFGQNYNEQFF; DNA: TGTGCCAGCAGCTTCGGACAAAACTACAATGAGCAGTTCTTC
size: NA; V: TRBV2; J: TRBJ2-5; D: NA; CDR3: CASIGDAETQYF; DNA: TGTGCCAGCATAGGGGATGCAGAGACCCAGTACTTC
size: few; V: TRBV10-1; J: TRBJ2-1; D: TRBD2; CDR3: CASSEFLAGDNEQFF; DNA: TGCGCCAGCAGTGAGTTCCTAGCGGGAGACAATGAGCAGTTCTTC
size: NA; V: TRBV27; J: TRBJ1-2; D: TRBD1; CDR3: CASSSFRDRALYGYTF; DNA: TGTGCCAGCAGTTCATTCCGGGACAGGGCCCTTTATGGCTACACCTTC
size: few; V: TRBV10-3; J: TRBJ2-1; D: TRBD2; CDR3: CAMSGASGPFDEQFF; DNA: TGTGCCATGAGTGGCGCTAGCGGCCCTTTCGATGAGCAGTTCTTC
size: few; V: TRBV30; J: TRBJ2-1; D: TRBD2; CDR3: CAWSPSGTSGYNEQFF; DNA: TGTGCCTGGAGTCCTTCCGGGACTAGCGGTTACAATGAGCAGTTCTTC
size: few; V: TRBV27; J: TRBJ2-1; D: TRBD2; CDR3: CASSFSSGVYNEQFF; DNA: TGTGCCAGCAGTTTTTCTAGCGGGGTCTACAATGAGCAGTTCTTC
size: few; V: TRBV7-2; J: TRBJ1-4; D: NA; CDR3: CASRPDPSGEKLFF; DNA: TGTGCCAGCAGGCCAGACCCCAGCGGTGAAAAACTGTTTTTT
size: few; V: TRBV9; J: TRBJ2-7; D: TRBD1; CDR3: CASSVGGGTGTYEQYF; DNA: TGTGCCAGCAGCGTAGGAGGAGGGACAGGGACGTACGAGCAGTACTTC
size: NA; V: TRBV6-6; J: TRBJ2-3; D: TRBD1; CDR3: CASRDTGGRIDTQYF; DNA: TGTGCCAGCAGGGACACAGGGGGCAGGATAGATACGCAGTATTTT
size: few; V: TRBV6-1; J: TRBJ2-1; D: TRBD2; CDR3: CASSVGLAARDEQFF; DNA: TGTGCCAGCAGTGTGGGACTAGCGGCCCGCGATGAGCAGTTCTTC
size: NA; V: TRBV4-2; J: TRBJ2-1; D: NA; CDR3: CASSQEGTGGPYNEQFF; DNA: TGTGCCAGCAGCCAAGAAGGGACTGGCGGACCCTACAATGAGCAGTTCTTC
size: few; V: TRBV6-1; J: TRBJ2-5; D: NA; CDR3: CASSELGLYF; DNA: TGTGCCAGCAGTGAACTGGGCTTGTACTTC
size: NA; V: TRBV7-6; J: TRBJ1-4; D: NA; CDR3: CASSLGGGNEKLFF; DNA: TGTGCCAGCAGCTTGGGGGGAGGTAATGAAAAACTGTTTTTT
size: few; V: TRBV9; J: TRBJ1-1; D: NA; CDR3: CASSPLTDMNTEAFF; DNA: TGTGCCAGCAGCCCCCTGACAGACATGAACACTGAAGCTTTCTTT
size: NA; V: TRBV13; J: TRBJ1-1; D: NA; CDR3: CASSSGLGGDTEAFF; DNA: TGTGCCAGCAGCTCCGGGTTGGGAGGGGACACTGAAGCTTTCTTT
size: few; V: TRBV6-5; J: TRBJ2-6; D: NA; CDR3: CASRARSGANVLTF; DNA: TGTGCCAGCAGAGCCCGGAGTGGGGCCAACGTCCTGACTTTC
size: NA; V: TRBV5-1; J: TRBJ2-1; D: NA; CDR3: CASSLGLLDNEQFF; DNA: TGCGCCAGCAGCTTGGGACTACTGGACAATGAGCAGTTCTTC
size: NA; V: TRBV5-4; J: TRBJ2-1; D: NA; CDR3: CASSLEGVYNEQFF; DNA: TGTGCCAGCAGCTTGGAAGGAGTCTACAATGAGCAGTTCTTC